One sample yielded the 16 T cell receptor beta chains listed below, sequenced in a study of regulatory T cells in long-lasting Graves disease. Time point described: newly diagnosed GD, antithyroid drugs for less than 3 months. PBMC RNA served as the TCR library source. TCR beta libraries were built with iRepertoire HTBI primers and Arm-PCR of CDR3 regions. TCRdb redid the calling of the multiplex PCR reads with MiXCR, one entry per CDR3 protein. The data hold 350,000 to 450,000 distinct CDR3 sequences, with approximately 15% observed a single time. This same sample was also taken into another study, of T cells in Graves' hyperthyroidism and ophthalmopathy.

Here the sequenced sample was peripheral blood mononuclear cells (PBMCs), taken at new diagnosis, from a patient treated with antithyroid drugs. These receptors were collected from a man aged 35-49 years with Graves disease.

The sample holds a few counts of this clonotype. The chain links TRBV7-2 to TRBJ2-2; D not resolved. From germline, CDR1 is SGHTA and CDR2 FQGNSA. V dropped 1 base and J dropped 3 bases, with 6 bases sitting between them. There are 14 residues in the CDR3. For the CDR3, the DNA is TGTGCCAGCAGCTTAGACCTCTACACCGGGGAGCTGTTTTTT. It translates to CASSLDLYTGELFF.

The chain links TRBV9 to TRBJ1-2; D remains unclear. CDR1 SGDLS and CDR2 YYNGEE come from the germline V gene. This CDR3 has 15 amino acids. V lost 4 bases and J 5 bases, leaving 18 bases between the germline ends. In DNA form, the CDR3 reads TGTGCCAGCAGCACTTCTCCGGGCAGGCCTTATGGCTACACCTTC. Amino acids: CASSTSPGRPYGYTF.

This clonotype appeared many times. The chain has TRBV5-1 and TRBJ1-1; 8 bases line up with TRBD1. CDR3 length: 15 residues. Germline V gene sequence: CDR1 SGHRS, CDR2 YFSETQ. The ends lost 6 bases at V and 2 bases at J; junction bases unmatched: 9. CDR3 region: CASKGRGPRNTEAFF. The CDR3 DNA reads TGCGCCAGCAAGGGCAGGGGGCCTCGAAACACTGAAGCTTTCTTT.

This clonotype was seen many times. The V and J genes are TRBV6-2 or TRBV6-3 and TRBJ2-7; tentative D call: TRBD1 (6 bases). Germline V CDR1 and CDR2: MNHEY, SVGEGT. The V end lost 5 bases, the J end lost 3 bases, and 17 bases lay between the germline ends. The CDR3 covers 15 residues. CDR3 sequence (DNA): TGTGCCAGCAGTGCCCGGGACACCTATCGCTACGAGCAGTACTTC. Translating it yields CASSARDTYRYEQYF.

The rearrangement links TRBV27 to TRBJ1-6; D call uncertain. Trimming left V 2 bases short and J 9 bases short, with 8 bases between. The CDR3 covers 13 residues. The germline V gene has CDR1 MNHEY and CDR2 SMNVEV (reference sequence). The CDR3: CASSLLLSSPLHF. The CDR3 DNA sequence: TGTGCCAGCAGTTTACTGTTATCTTCACCCCTCCACTTT.

CDR3 residues: CASSLGGSGQETQYF. The DNA of the CDR3 is TGCGCCAGCAGCTTGGGGGGGAGCGGCCAAGAGACCCAGTACTTC. The chain is built from TRBV5-1 and TRBJ2-5; the D call may be TRBD1 or TRBD2 (5 bases each). The V end lost 0 bases, the J end lost 1 base, and 10 bases lay between the germline ends. CDR1 is SGHRS and CDR2 is YFSETQ in the germline V gene. The CDR3 loop spans 15 amino acids. The full variable domain, completed using reference TRBV5-1 and TRBJ2-5, is KAGVTQTPRYLIKTRGQQVTLSCSPISGHRSVSWYQQTPGQGLQFLFEYFSETQRNKGNFPGRFSGRQFSNSRSEMNVSTLELGDSALYLCASSLGGSGQETQYFGPGTRLLVL.

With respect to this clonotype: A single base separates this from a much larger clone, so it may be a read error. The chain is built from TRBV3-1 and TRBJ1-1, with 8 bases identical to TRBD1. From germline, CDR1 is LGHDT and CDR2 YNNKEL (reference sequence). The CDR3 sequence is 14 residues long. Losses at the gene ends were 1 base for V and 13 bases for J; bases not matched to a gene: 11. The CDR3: CASSQVRDRSGVFF. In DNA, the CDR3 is TGTGCCAGCAGCCAAGTCCGGGACAGGTCGGGCGTTTTCTTT.

CDR3 in amino acids: CASKHRTDTQYF. The CDR3 DNA follows: TGTGCCAGCAAGCACCGCACAGATACGCAGTATTTT. The chain employs TRBV28 and TRBJ2-3; D gene ambiguous. Germline V gene lookup returns CDR1 MDHEN and CDR2 SYDVKM. Trimming removed 7 bases from V and 1 base from J, with 6 bases in between. CDR3 length equals 12 residues.

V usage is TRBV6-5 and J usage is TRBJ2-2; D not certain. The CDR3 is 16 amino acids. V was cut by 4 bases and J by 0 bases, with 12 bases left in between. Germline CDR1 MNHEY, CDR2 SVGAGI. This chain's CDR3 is CASSSRSVANTGELFF. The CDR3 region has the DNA TGTGCCAGCAGTTCCCGTTCGGTTGCGAACACCGGGGAGCTGTTTTTT.

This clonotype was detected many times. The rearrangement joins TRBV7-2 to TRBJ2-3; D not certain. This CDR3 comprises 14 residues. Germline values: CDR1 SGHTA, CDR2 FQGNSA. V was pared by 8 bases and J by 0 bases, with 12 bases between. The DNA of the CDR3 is TGTGCCAGCGCCTCGACATCTAGCACAGATACGCAGTATTTT. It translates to CASASTSSTDTQYF.

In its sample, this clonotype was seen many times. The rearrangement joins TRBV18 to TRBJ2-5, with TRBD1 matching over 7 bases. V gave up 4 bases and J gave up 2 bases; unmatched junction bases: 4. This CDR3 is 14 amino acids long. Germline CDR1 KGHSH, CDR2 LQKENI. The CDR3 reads CASSRGQVQETQYF. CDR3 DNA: TGTGCCAGCTCACGAGGACAGGTTCAAGAGACCCAGTACTTC.

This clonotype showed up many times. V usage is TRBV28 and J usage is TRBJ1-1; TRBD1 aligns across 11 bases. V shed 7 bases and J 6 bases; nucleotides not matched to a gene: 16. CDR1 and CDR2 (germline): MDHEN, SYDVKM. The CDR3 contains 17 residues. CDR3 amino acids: CASTLGQGVGGRPEAFF. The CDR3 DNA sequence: TGTGCCAGCACCCTGGGACAGGGGGTGGGTGGTCGTCCTGAAGCTTTCTTT.

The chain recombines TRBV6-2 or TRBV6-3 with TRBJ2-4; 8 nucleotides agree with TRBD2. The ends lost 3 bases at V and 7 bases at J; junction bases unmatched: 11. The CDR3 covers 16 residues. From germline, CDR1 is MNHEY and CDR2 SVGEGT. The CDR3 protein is CASSYLGSGGRNIQYF. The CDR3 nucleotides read TGTGCCAGCAGTTATCTAGGATCGGGGGGGCGGAACATTCAGTACTTC.

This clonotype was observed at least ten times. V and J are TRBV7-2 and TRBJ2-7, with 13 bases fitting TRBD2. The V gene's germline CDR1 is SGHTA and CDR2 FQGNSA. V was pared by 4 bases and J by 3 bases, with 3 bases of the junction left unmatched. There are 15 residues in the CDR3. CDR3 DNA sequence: TGTGCCAGCAGCTCGACTAGCGGGGGGCACTACGAGCAGTACTTC. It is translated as CASSSTSGGHYEQYF.

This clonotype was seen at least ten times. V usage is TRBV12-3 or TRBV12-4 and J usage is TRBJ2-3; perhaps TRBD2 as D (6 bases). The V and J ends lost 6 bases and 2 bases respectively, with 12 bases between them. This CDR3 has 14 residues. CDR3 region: CASSRDSNTDTQYF. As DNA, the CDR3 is TGTGCCAGCAGCCGGGACTCTAACACAGATACGCAGTATTTT.

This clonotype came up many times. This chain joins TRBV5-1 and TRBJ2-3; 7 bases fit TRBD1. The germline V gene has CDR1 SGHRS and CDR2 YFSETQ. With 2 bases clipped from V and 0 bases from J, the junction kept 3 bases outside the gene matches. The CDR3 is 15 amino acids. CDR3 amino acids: CASSLYRGSTDTQYF. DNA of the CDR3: TGCGCCAGCAGCTTATACAGGGGAAGCACAGATACGCAGTATTTT.